The 22 T cell receptor beta chains listed next were all sequenced from one sample in a study of shared clonotypes between healthy human individuals. CD8 cells classed as naive were CD45RO-negative and positively selected for CCR7, excluding terminally differentiated effector memory CD45RA+ cells. Measured with immunoSEQ multiplex PCR; TCRdb has only the in-frame clones, and not every one. Of millions of clones in the sample, roughly 95% are singletons; the top ten hold about 1.1%. Sequencing was performed on naive CD8+ T cells sorted from blood. All receptors come from a man between 18 and 35 years old in good health.

V usage is TRBV5-4 and J usage is TRBJ2-7, with TRBD2 matching over 10 bases. Looked up from germline, CDR1 is SGHNT and CDR2 is YYREEE (reference sequence). This CDR3 is built from 16 residues. V lost 5 bases, J lost 2 bases, and 10 bases stayed unmatched. CDR3 region: CASSFGPSGSTYEQYF. CDR3 sequence (DNA): TGTGCCAGCAGTTTCGGACCTAGCGGGAGCACCTACGAGCAGTACTTC.

The chain has TRBV5-6 and TRBJ1-5; D perhaps matches TRBD1 (6 bases). Germline V CDR1 and CDR2: SGHDT, YYEEEE. Trimming stripped 0 bases from V and 6 bases from J, with 13 bases between. The CDR3 contains 15 residues. CDR3 sequence reads: CASSLGGGAGQPQHF. In nucleotides, the CDR3 is TGTGCCAGCAGCTTGGGCGGGGGGGCTGGTCAGCCCCAGCATTTT.

The V call is TRBV6-5, the J call TRBJ1-1; D remains ambiguous. CDR1 is MNHEY and CDR2 is SVGAGI in the germline V gene. This CDR3 spans 14 amino acids. The V and J ends lost 4 bases and 0 bases respectively, with 9 bases between them. Here the CDR3 DNA reads TGTGCCAGCAGTTTTGGGAACATGAACACTGAAGCTTTCTTT. Translated: CASSFGNMNTEAFF.

This chain uses TRBV7-9 with TRBJ1-1; D remains ambiguous. The CDR3 loop spans 15 amino acids. CDR1 SEHNR and CDR2 FQNEAQ come from the germline V gene (reference sequence). Trimming cost V 5 bases and J 0 bases, with 13 bases left between them. CDR3 bases: TGTGCCAGCAGCATCAGAAGGGCTTTGAACACTGAAGCTTTCTTT. Its translation: CASSIRRALNTEAFF.

This chain connects TRBV2 to TRBJ2-7; a possible D gene is TRBD2 (5 bases). This CDR3 region has 12 residues. V was clipped by 7 bases and J by 0 bases, with 7 bases between them. The germline V gene has CDR1 SNHLY and CDR2 FYNNEI. CDR3 DNA: TGTGCCAGCAACGGGGACTCCTACGAGCAGTACTTC. Translated: CASNGDSYEQYF.

This rearrangement joins TRBV7-2 to TRBJ2-1; D is ambiguous. CDR3 size: 15 residues. V lost 3 bases to trimming and J lost 3 bases, with 12 bases between them. Germline V gene data show CDR1 as SGHTA and CDR2 as FQGNSA. The CDR3 reads CASSFFTDGYNEQFF. CDR3 DNA sequence: TGTGCCAGCAGCTTCTTCACCGACGGCTACAATGAGCAGTTCTTC.

This clone was detected only a few times. Other nucleotide sequences from this sample produce the same CDR3. V is TRBV5-6 and J is TRBJ2-7; TRBD1 matches at 11 bases. Looked up from germline, CDR1 is SGHDT and CDR2 is YYEEEE. V lost 3 bases to trimming and J lost 6 bases; unmatched junction nucleotides: 2. The CDR3 is 13 amino acids. The chain's CDR3 is CASSSGTGGEQYF. The CDR3 DNA reads as TGTGCCAGCAGCTCCGGGACAGGGGGCGAGCAGTACTTC.

The rearrangement joins TRBV2 to TRBJ2-7, with 7 bases identical to TRBD1. The CDR3 is 14 residues long. CDR1 SNHLY and CDR2 FYNNEI come from the germline V gene. Unmatched junction bases numbered 8, after V lost 7 bases and J lost 2 bases. CDR3 residues: CASNEDRSTYEQYF. The CDR3 bases are TGTGCCAGCAATGAGGACAGGAGTACCTACGAGCAGTACTTC.

In regard to this clone: This sample also contains other DNA sequences that code for the same CDR3. The rearrangement joins TRBV27 to TRBJ2-7; the D gene is possibly TRBD1 (7 bases). V lost 8 bases, J lost 1 base, and 12 bases lay in between. Germline V CDR1 and CDR2: MNHEY, SMNVEV (reference sequence). The CDR3 length is 13 residues. CDR3: CASRAGGSYEQYF. The CDR3 coding sequence is TGTGCCAGCCGGGCAGGGGGGTCCTACGAGCAGTACTTC.

V gene TRBV7-9 combines with J gene TRBJ1-2; TRBD1 matches at 11 bases. The CDR3 covers 14 residues. The germline gives CDR1 SEHNR, CDR2 FQNEAQ (reference sequence). The ends lost 5 bases at V and 8 bases at J; junction bases unmatched: 7. CDR3 nucleotides: TGTGCCAGCAGCGCGGGACAGGGGGTTGAGGGCTACACCTTC. This encodes CASSAGQGVEGYTF.

This clone was seen just once. The V gene is TRBV27, the J gene TRBJ2-1; D not resolved. The germline V gene encodes CDR1 MNHEY and CDR2 SMNVEV (reference sequence). The CDR3 loop spans 12 amino acids. The ends were cut back, 3 bases at V and 5 bases at J, with 5 bases in the middle. In DNA, the CDR3 is TGTGCCAGCAGTTTCGACCACAATGAGCAGTTCTTC. Amino acid sequence: CASSFDHNEQFF.

This clone was seen just once. The rearrangement uses TRBV7-9 and TRBJ2-7; maybe TRBD1 (5 bases). CDR3 length: 14 amino acids. V was shortened by 5 bases and J by 2 bases, with 13 bases between the two germline ends. Looked up from germline, CDR1 is SEHNR and CDR2 is FQNEAQ (reference sequence). The CDR3 loop is CASSVGAVPYEQYF. CDR3 coding DNA: TGTGCCAGCAGCGTAGGGGCAGTTCCCTACGAGCAGTACTTC.

The chain couples TRBV5-6 to TRBJ2-2; D is perhaps TRBD2 (6 bases). The germline CDR1 and CDR2 sequences are SGHDT and YYEEEE. Trimming removed 1 base at V and 3 bases at J, with 10 bases between. The CDR3 extends over 15 amino acids. CDR3 region: CASSLPGDYTGELFF. Here the CDR3 DNA reads TGTGCCAGCAGCTTGCCGGGGGACTACACCGGGGAGCTGTTTTTT.

The V call is TRBV15, the J call TRBJ2-1, with D maybe TRBD1 (6 bases). This CDR3 has 16 amino acids. Germline CDR1 and CDR2: LNHNV and YYDKDF (reference sequence). Trimming took 0 bases from V and 5 from J, leaving 14 bases between them. CDR3 sequence (DNA): TGTGCCACCAGCAGAGAAAGGGGGTCAGCGGACAATGAGCAGTTCTTC. This gives the protein CATSRERGSADNEQFF.

The V call is TRBV4-1, the J call TRBJ2-7; 8 nucleotides line up with TRBD1. Per the germline V gene, CDR1 is MGHRA and CDR2 is YSYEKL. V trimming: 0 bases; J trimming: 2 bases; junction bases outside the gene matches: 3. The length of the CDR3 is 15 residues. The CDR3 DNA is TGCGCCAGCAGCCAAGAATCGACAGGGGCCTACGAGCAGTACTTC. This sequence encodes CASSQESTGAYEQYF.

This chain links TRBV4-1 with TRBJ2-1; possibly TRBD2 for D (7 bases). This CDR3 is 15 amino acids long. Germline lookup yields CDR1 MGHRA and CDR2 YSYEKL. Trimming stripped 4 bases from V and 5 bases from J, with 15 bases between. In DNA form, the CDR3 reads TGCGCCAGCAGCCTGGCGGGGGCGGCCCACAATGAGCAGTTCTTC. Its protein is CASSLAGAAHNEQFF.

Points on this clone: A much more abundant neighbour one base away suggests this may be a read error. Distinct nucleotide sequences in the sample also encode this CDR3. V is TRBV13 and J is TRBJ2-7; TRBD1 agrees at 11 bases. The CDR3 loop spans 14 amino acids. CDR1 and CDR2 (germline): PRHDT, FYEKMQ (reference sequence). After removal of 5 bases from V and 3 bases from J, the junction contained 3 bases not matched to a gene. This chain's CDR3 is CASSPGTGGYEQYF. The CDR3 bases are TGTGCCAGCAGCCCGGGGACAGGGGGCTACGAGCAGTACTTC. Using reference TRBV13 and TRBJ2-7 for the parts outside the CDR3, the full variable domain is AAGVIQSPRHLIKEKRETATLKCYPIPRHDTVYWYQQGPGQDPQFLISFYEKMQSDKGSIPDRFSAQQFSDYHSELNMSSLELGDSALYFCASSPGTGGYEQYFGPGTRLTVT.

The chain links TRBV6-5 to TRBJ2-2; D possibly corresponds to TRBD1 (5 bases). Germline values: CDR1 MNHEY, CDR2 SVGAGI. This CDR3 has 15 residues. Trimming removed 5 bases at V and 4 bases at J, with 14 bases between. The chain's CDR3 is CASSAARVLTGELFF. The CDR3 region has the DNA TGTGCCAGCAGTGCCGCCAGGGTACTCACCGGGGAGCTGTTTTTT.

Worth noting for this clone: The same CDR3 can be traced to other DNA sequences in this sample. The rearrangement joins TRBV5-6 to TRBJ1-1; D ambiguous. V gave up 1 base and J gave up 5 bases, with 6 bases separating them. The CDR3 has 12 amino acids. Looked up from germline, CDR1 is SGHDT and CDR2 is YYEEEE. The CDR3 reads CASSLQGTEAFF. The CDR3 coding sequence is TGTGCCAGCAGCTTGCAAGGGACTGAAGCTTTCTTT.

The chain joins TRBV6-1 to TRBJ1-5, with 9 positions matching TRBD1. Germline V gene sequence: CDR1 MNHNS, CDR2 SASEGT. With 1 base clipped from V and 0 bases from J, the junction kept 4 bases outside the gene matches. The CDR3 consists of 17 residues. CDR3 region: CASSEVGTGTSNQPQHF. The DNA for the CDR3 is TGTGCCAGCAGTGAAGTTGGGACAGGGACTAGCAATCAGCCCCAGCATTTT.

The V call is TRBV13, the J call TRBJ1-1, with D hard to call. Germline CDR1 reads PRHDT; CDR2 reads FYEKMQ (reference sequence). The CDR3 loop spans 13 amino acids. V shed 8 bases and J shed 5 bases, with 15 bases lying between them. Here the CDR3 reads CASGAGRGTEAFF. In DNA, the CDR3 is TGTGCCAGCGGTGCAGGCCGGGGTACTGAAGCTTTCTTT.

The chain employs TRBV4-2 and TRBJ2-1; 10 bases are shared with TRBD1. The CDR3 covers 15 residues. Germline trimming cut 4 bases from V and 5 bases from J; bases unmatched to any gene: 5. CDR1 LGHNA and CDR2 YNFKEQ come from the germline V gene. The CDR3 loop is CASSPGQGSDNEQFF. The DNA of the CDR3 is TGTGCCAGCAGCCCGGGACAGGGGAGCGACAATGAGCAGTTCTTC.